This T cell receptor beta chain appears in the sequencing data of a study of blood T cell repertoires in COVID-19. Per the original methods: Reference gene primer amplification gave estimated nucleated cell counts. Profiling relied on immunoSEQ multiplex PCR, and the TCRdb table lists in-frame clones only, not all of them. That table furnishes V, J and clone size, whereas the DNA furnished D and trimming. The repertoire has about 33,000 clones, roughly 84% of them found once; the top ten carry approximately 2%. The CDR3 contains 16 residues. The germline V gene has CDR1 SGHRS and CDR2 YFSETQ. V was cut by 4 bases and J by 5 bases, with 18 bases left in between.

This TCR came from a human donor in a cohort sampled during active COVID-19. Sequenced input: peripheral blood. The chain carries TRBV5-1 and TRBJ2-2, with D tentatively TRBD2 (6 bases). CDR3 protein: CASSRGFPPGTGELFF. As DNA, the CDR3 is TGCGCCAGCAGCCGGGGGTTCCCCCCGGGAACCGGGGAGCTGTTTTTT.